The table lists the clone carrying this T cell receptor beta chain with a few counts. This specimen belongs to a study of CD4 and CD8 cells across lung adenocarcinoma regions. TCRdb re-derived calls from the PCR reads in MiXCR, one entry per CDR3 protein. Among under 14,000 distinct CDR3 sequences, around half were seen once, and the ten largest hold around 19%. The patients had localized lung adenocarcinoma, a non-small cell subtype. The CDR3 is 15 residues long. Germline CDR1 and CDR2: WSHSY and SAAADI. V was shortened by 2 bases and J by 4 bases, with 12 bases between the two germline ends. The clonotype was recovered from a male donor with lung adenocarcinoma. The CD4 and CD8 labels of this study may be unreliable. Sample: CD4+ T cells from the center of a lung tumor. The chain links TRBV10-2 to TRBJ2-4; no clear D gene. CDR3 DNA sequence: TGCGCCAGCAGTGAGGGTTGGATGGGGAAAAACATTCAGTACTTC. Protein sequence: CASSEGWMGKNIQYF.